Detailed here is one TCR beta chain. No antigen is known for it. With 4 bases removed from V and 2 bases from J, the gap between germline ends came to 11 bases. The length of the CDR3 is 14 residues. Germline values: CDR1 SGHRS, CDR2 YFSETQ. The data were taken from a study of T cells in Graves' hyperthyroidism and ophthalmopathy. General study findings and limits: Most expanded thyroid clonotypes above 0.001 also appeared in blood.

RNA transcripts served as the template for amplifying TCR beta CDR3 regions. TCR CDR3 underwent first-round RT-PCR with the HTBI primer set. TCRdb redid the calling of the multiplex PCR reads with MiXCR, one entry per CDR3 protein. The sample shows a few hundred thousand distinct CDR3 sequences, 13% to 15% of them seen only once. This sequence joins TRBV5-1 and TRBJ2-3; D not resolved. The TCR originated in a woman aged 40-49 years with Graves' hyperthyroidism. The sequenced sample consisted of blood. The CDR3 coding sequence is TGCGCCAGCAGCCTACAGATTTCCACAGATACGCAGTATTTT. Translated: CASSLQISTDTQYF.